This T cell receptor beta chain was documented in a study of molecular identifiers for immune sequencing clone quantification. For this clonotype: Its antigen is unidentified. One junction end does not reproduce the germline sequence, and a read error may be involved.

Study-level results: Identical TCR molecules sharing a barcode could underestimate highly expanded clone sizes. Over 98% of effector molecules, yet under 1% of naive-cell molecules, were held by clones above 20 RNA copies.

Using its own MiXCR run on the PCR reads, TCRdb lists one record per CDR3 protein. The table lists 250,000 to 400,000 distinct CDR3 sequences, over 20% of them singletons. Germline V gene sequence: CDR1 DFQATT, CDR2 SNEGSKA (reference sequence). This CDR3 contains 16 residues. This rearrangement joins TRBV20-1 to TRBJ2-7, with TRBD1 identical over 8 bases. Sequencing used naive CD8+ T cells from blood, with Jurkat cell RNA spiked in. Noted subset: FACS-sorted CD8+CD4-CCR7+CD45RA+ naive T cells. This clonotype was obtained from a human donor in good health. Some libraries in this study had Jurkat cell RNA spiked in. Here the CDR3 DNA reads TGCAGTGCTAGAGATCCCTCAGGGGGCAGCTCCTACCAGCAGTACTTC. Its translation: CSARDPSGGSSYQQYF.